The 6 T cell receptor beta chains presented below share a single source sample, sequenced in a study of CD8 T cells in Susac syndrome. Random hexamers primed reverse transcription of about 0.45 to 1 ug RNA. From the immunoSEQ multiplex PCR reads, TCRdb called clonotypes with MiXCR, one entry per CDR3 protein. The table records a few hundred thousand distinct CDR3 sequences, around 93% of them present only once. The sequenced sample consisted of CD4+ T cells from PBMCs. Source of these receptors: a human donor with multiple sclerosis.

The chain joins TRBV5-4 to TRBJ2-7; D may be TRBD1 (5 bases). This CDR3 has 13 residues. V dropped 0 bases and J dropped 5 bases, with 9 bases sitting between them. CDR1 is SGHNT and CDR2 is YYREEE in the germline V gene (reference sequence). The CDR3 nucleotides read TGTGCCAGCAGCTTGGACAGGCAAGACGAGCAGTACTTC. Amino acid sequence: CASSLDRQDEQYF.

The chain carries TRBV29-1 and TRBJ1-2, with 7 bases lining up with TRBD1. The CDR3 consists of 14 residues. Germline V gene sequence: CDR1 SQVTM, CDR2 ANQGSEA. Trimming removed 4 bases from V and 3 bases from J; junction bases left unmatched: 8. The CDR3 loop is CSVGRPGTDYGYTF. CDR3 nucleotides: TGCAGCGTTGGGCGTCCCGGGACAGACTATGGCTACACCTTC. Full variable domain (missing parts from reference TRBV29-1 and TRBJ1-2): SAVISQKPSRDICQRGTSLTIQCQVDSQVTMMFWYRQQPGQSLTLIATANQGSEATYESGFVIDKFPISRPNLTFSTLTVSNMSPEDSSIYLCSVGRPGTDYGYTFGSGTRLTVV.

CDR3 amino acids: CASSWGAYGYTF. CDR3 bases: TGTGCCAGCAGTTGGGGGGCCTATGGCTACACCTTC. The chain employs TRBV6-5 and TRBJ1-2; D possibly corresponds to TRBD1 (6 bases). Germline CDR1 is MNHEY and CDR2 is SVGAGI. With 4 bases removed from V and 4 bases from J, the gap between germline ends came to 7 bases. The CDR3 length is 12 residues.

The chain carries TRBV29-1 and TRBJ1-1; D ambiguous. V was clipped by 4 bases and J by 5 bases, with 11 bases between them. The CDR3 contains 12 residues. CDR1 is SQVTM and CDR2 is ANQGSEA in the germline V gene. The CDR3 sequence: CSVVRVGTEAFF. The CDR3 DNA follows: TGCAGCGTTGTGAGGGTGGGAACTGAAGCTTTCTTT.

The J gene is TRBJ2-3, the V gene TRBV7-8; D is ambiguous. Germline lookup yields CDR1 SGHVS and CDR2 FQNEAQ. Between the trimmed V and J ends, which lost 1 base and 2 bases, there was a span of 4 bases. The CDR3 spans 13 residues. The CDR3 sequence: CASSLGPTDTQYF. The DNA for the CDR3 is TGTGCCAGCAGCTTAGGGCCCACAGATACGCAGTATTTT.

V and J are TRBV7-9 and TRBJ2-7, with a weak D call TRBD1 (6 bases). This CDR3 region has 14 residues. V was shortened by 4 bases and J by 7 bases, with 17 bases between the two germline ends. Germline V gives CDR1 SEHNR, CDR2 FQNEAQ (reference sequence). DNA for the CDR3: TGTGCCAGCAGCTCGTATACAGGGAATGCGGAGCAGTACTTC. As protein: CASSSYTGNAEQYF.